A single sample is the source of the 17 T cell receptor beta chains below, sequenced in a study of beta chain features in type 1 diabetes. cDNA synthesis used the whole RNA isolate, giving expressed TCRB sequences. Only in-frame clones appear in the TCRdb table, and some are missing; sequencing was by immunoSEQ multiplex PCR. Found here are fewer than 200,000 clones, about 8.1% of them singletons; the top ten hold 0.5% to 0.65%. The sequenced sample consisted of central memory CD4+ T cells from blood. These receptors originate from a man aged 18 to 29 in good health.

This clone has at least ten counts. The V call is TRBV18, the J call TRBJ2-7, with 8 bases fitting TRBD1. The CDR3 is 15 amino acids. Germline lookup yields CDR1 KGHSH and CDR2 LQKENI. The V and J ends lost 5 bases and 2 bases, in that order; junction bases with no gene match: 8. As DNA, the CDR3 is TGTGCCAGCTCAGCCCTACAGGGGGATACCTACGAGCAGTACTTC. Its protein is CASSALQGDTYEQYF.

This rearrangement joins TRBV7-2 to TRBJ2-5; 10 bases line up with TRBD1. The CDR3 spans 16 residues. The J segment lost 2 bases and the V segment lost 1 base, leaving 4 bases of the junction unmatched. From germline, CDR1 is SGHTA and CDR2 FQGNSA. The CDR3 region is CASSLDVGQGQETQYF. In nucleotides, the CDR3 is TGTGCCAGCAGCTTAGACGTGGGACAGGGGCAAGAGACCCAGTACTTC.

The chain has TRBV30 and TRBJ1-3, with D possibly TRBD1 on 5 matching bases. The germline CDR1 and CDR2 sequences are GTSNPN and SVGIG (reference sequence). V was trimmed by 0 bases and J by 1 base, leaving 7 bases between them. This CDR3 is built from 14 residues. This CDR3 is CAWSVGGSGNTIYF. CDR3 bases: TGTGCCTGGAGTGTTGGGGGGTCTGGAAACACCATATATTTT.

The rearrangement uses TRBV7-2 and TRBJ2-7; a weak D match, TRBD1 (5 bases). V lost 2 bases, J lost 1 base, and 12 bases lay in between. There are 15 residues in the CDR3. Germline CDR1 SGHTA, CDR2 FQGNSA. CDR3 nucleotide sequence: TGTGCCAGCAGCTTAATAGGGGTCGAGTCCTACGAGCAGTACTTC. Translating it yields CASSLIGVESYEQYF.

There are a few counts of this clone. This chain links TRBV5-1 with TRBJ2-5; D might be TRBD1 (6 bases). This CDR3 is 15 amino acids long. Trimming shortened V by 0 bases and J by 0 bases, and 9 bases separated the two germline ends. Germline V lookup: CDR1 SGHRS, CDR2 YFSETQ. This chain's CDR3 is CASSLGGGYQETQYF. In DNA form, the CDR3 reads TGCGCCAGCAGCTTGGGAGGGGGTTACCAAGAGACCCAGTACTTC.

This clone came up a few times. The CDR3 reads CASSRDSDYGYTF. The DNA for the CDR3 is TGTGCCAGCAGCCGGGACAGCGACTATGGCTACACCTTC. The rearrangement uses TRBV7-9 and TRBJ1-2, with 7 bases fitting TRBD1. V lost 5 bases and J lost 3; bases outside the gene matches: 3. Germline loops: CDR1 SEHNR, CDR2 FQNEAQ (reference sequence). CDR3 size: 13 residues.

This clone was seen ten or more times. The chain recombines TRBV7-2 with TRBJ2-5, with TRBD1 matching over 9 bases. Trimming cost V 3 bases and J 5 bases; bases outside gene matches: 7. Germline V gene sequence: CDR1 SGHTA, CDR2 FQGNSA. This CDR3 contains 15 residues. CDR3 sequence: CASSFQQGARETQYF. The CDR3 nucleotides are TGTGCCAGCAGCTTTCAACAGGGGGCCCGGGAGACCCAGTACTTC.

The chain joins TRBV6-5 to TRBJ1-2; D is unclear. CDR3 length equals 13 residues. The V end lost 2 bases, the J end lost 6 bases, and 10 bases lay between the germline ends. From germline, CDR1 is MNHEY and CDR2 SVGAGI. The CDR3 DNA is TGTGCCAGCAGTTACGTCGCAGGCAATGGCTACACCTTC. Translating it yields CASSYVAGNGYTF.

This clone was seen many times. This rearrangement joins TRBV18 to TRBJ2-5; D is possibly TRBD1 (5 bases). Germline loops: CDR1 KGHSH, CDR2 LQKENI. The CDR3 contains 14 residues. The germline V and J ends were trimmed by 2 bases and 5 bases, with 12 bases remaining between them. The CDR3 sequence: CASSPVGSGETQYF. CDR3 DNA sequence: TGTGCCAGCTCACCAGTGGGGTCAGGGGAGACCCAGTACTTC.

The genes are TRBV30 and TRBJ2-5, with D unresolved. The V gene's germline CDR1 is GTSNPN and CDR2 SVGIG (reference sequence). This CDR3 comprises 15 residues. V was pared by 3 bases and J by 0 bases, with 14 bases between. The CDR3 nucleotides are TGTGCCTGGAGCCCTCCGGAGTTCGACCAAGAGACCCAGTACTTC. Protein: CAWSPPEFDQETQYF.

There are a few counts of this clone. V is TRBV6-1 and J is TRBJ2-7; maybe TRBD1 (6 bases). The CDR3 runs 14 residues. The ends were cut back, 6 bases at V and 3 bases at J, with 15 bases in the middle. Per the germline V gene, CDR1 is MNHNS and CDR2 is SASEGT. The CDR3 is CASSENRVYYEQYF. The CDR3 DNA follows: TGTGCCAGCAGCGAGAACAGGGTCTACTACGAGCAGTACTTC.

This clone was recorded at least ten times. This chain joins TRBV30 and TRBJ2-5; the D is unclear. V was trimmed by 2 bases and J by 2 bases, leaving 9 bases between them. This CDR3 comprises 13 residues. The germline V gene has CDR1 GTSNPN and CDR2 SVGIG (reference sequence). The CDR3 sequence is CAWSHELQETQYF. For the CDR3, the DNA is TGTGCCTGGAGTCATGAGCTACAAGAGACCCAGTACTTC.

This chain links TRBV11-2 with TRBJ2-5; D possibly corresponds to TRBD1 (5 bases). In germline, CDR1 is SGHAT, CDR2 FQNNGV. The CDR3 consists of 13 residues. The germline V and J ends were trimmed by 5 bases and 5 bases, with 12 bases remaining between them. The CDR3, as DNA: TGTGCCAGCAGCAAAAAAGGGGATGAGACCCAGTACTTC. This sequence encodes CASSKKGDETQYF.

This clone has just a few counts. The rearrangement uses TRBV7-8 and TRBJ2-4; TRBD2 matches at 8 bases. The germline CDR1 and CDR2 sequences are SGHVS and FQNEAQ. V dropped 3 bases and J dropped 5; count of bases not matched to a gene: 0. The CDR3 has 13 residues. The CDR3 nucleotides read TGTGCCAGCAGCTTTAGCGGGGAAAACATTCAGTACTTC. This codes for CASSFSGENIQYF. Full variable domain (missing parts from reference TRBV7-8 and TRBJ2-4): GAGVSQSPRYKVAKRGQDVALRCDPISGHVSLFWYQQALGQGPEFLTYFQNEAQLDKSGLPSDRFFAERPEGSVSTLKIQRTQQEDSAVYLCASSFSGENIQYFGAGTRLSVL.

This clone was seen only a few times. The chain has TRBV11-2 and TRBJ2-7; TRBD1 aligns across 10 bases. From germline, CDR1 is SGHAT and CDR2 FQNNGV. This CDR3 has 14 residues. After removal of 7 bases from V and 1 base from J, the junction contained 4 bases not matched to a gene. CDR3 in amino acids: CASTRDRGSYEQYF. The DNA of the CDR3 is TGTGCCAGCACCAGGGACAGGGGTTCCTACGAGCAGTACTTC. Full variable domain (missing parts from reference TRBV11-2 and TRBJ2-7): EAGVAQSPRYKIIEKRQSVAFWCNPISGHATLYWYQQILGQGPKLLIQFQNNGVVDDSQLPKDRFSAERLKGVDSTLKIQPAKLEDSAVYLCASTRDRGSYEQYFGPGTRLTVT.

The sample holds a few counts of this clone. The V gene is TRBV21-1, the J gene TRBJ1-6; the D call in the table, TRBD1, was not verified against the DNA. TRBV21-1 is shown as a pseudogene. The CDR3 spans 15 residues. This chain's CDR3 is CATPQGYAYNSPLHF. The CDR3 nucleotides read TGTGCCACCCCACAGGGTTATGCCTATAATTCACCCCTCCACTTT.

J is TRBJ2-2 and V is TRBV29-1; 9 bases are a match to TRBD1. Germline V gene data show CDR1 as SQVTM and CDR2 as ANQGSEA. This CDR3 contains 14 residues. V shed 1 base, J shed 6 bases, and the junction held 3 bases outside the gene matches. DNA of the CDR3: TGCAGCGTTGAAGGGACAGGGGTCTCCGGGGAGCTGTTTTTT. Encoded protein: CSVEGTGVSGELFF.